These 9 T cell receptor beta chains share one sample of origin, sequenced in a study of blood T cell repertoires in COVID-19. Repertoires were generated with immunoSEQ multiplex PCR, while TCRdb's copy carries only in-frame clones and drops some. The data contain some 380,000 clones, 90% of them singletons. The sequencing sample was made of peripheral blood. The source of these receptors is a young man with active or convalescent COVID-19.

The gene calls are TRBV7-2 and TRBJ1-1; D unresolved. V shed 3 bases and J shed 4 bases, with 18 bases lying between them. In germline, CDR1 is SGHTA, CDR2 FQGNSA. The CDR3 contains 16 residues. The CDR3 region has the DNA TGTGCCAGCAGCTTTATCCCTAGTATGCTTATCACTGAAGCTTTCTTT. This translates into CASSFIPSMLITEAFF.

The J gene is TRBJ2-1, the V gene TRBV15, with D maybe TRBD2 (6 bases). CDR1 is LNHNV, CDR2 YYDKDF, per germline (reference sequence). CDR3 length: 14 residues. V was clipped by 4 bases and J by 10 bases, with 17 bases between them. CDR3: CATSTGRARGEQFF. Written as DNA, the CDR3 is TGTGCCACCAGCACCGGGCGGGCACGGGGGGAGCAGTTCTTC.

The chain recombines TRBV7-2 with TRBJ1-2; the D gene is possibly TRBD1 (5 bases). The CDR3 length is 13 residues. V lost 0 bases to trimming and J lost 6 bases, with 8 bases between them. CDR1 is SGHTA and CDR2 is FQGNSA in the germline V gene. The CDR3 is CASSLAGQNGYTF. The CDR3 DNA follows: TGTGCCAGCAGCTTAGCGGGGCAGAATGGCTACACCTTC. The variable domain in full, with the rest retrieved from reference TRBV7-2 and TRBJ1-2, is GAGVSQSPSNKVTEKGKDVELRCDPISGHTALYWYRQSLGQGLEFLIYFQGNSAPDKSGLPSDRFSAERTGGSVSTLTIQRTQQEDSAVYLCASSLAGQNGYTFGSGTRLTVV.

This rearrangement joins TRBV7-6 to TRBJ2-7; TRBD2 is a possible D gene (5 bases). The CDR3 covers 14 residues. CDR1 is SGHVS and CDR2 is FNYEAQ in the germline V gene. Trimming pared 5 bases from V and 4 bases from J, leaving 15 bases between. CDR3 DNA: TGTGCCAGCAGCCGGGGAACAAATCAGTACGAGCAGTACTTC. This gives the protein CASSRGTNQYEQYF.

The chain employs TRBV7-9 and TRBJ2-1; 8 nucleotides align to TRBD2. CDR3 length equals 15 residues. V was pared by 6 bases and J by 1 base, with 5 bases of the junction left unmatched. In germline, CDR1 is SEHNR, CDR2 FQNEAQ (reference sequence). The CDR3 spells CASRSSGSSYNEQFF. The CDR3 DNA reads as TGTGCCAGCAGATCAAGCGGGAGTTCCTACAATGAGCAGTTCTTC. Supplemented by reference TRBV7-9 and TRBJ2-1, the full variable domain reads DTGVSQNPRHKITKRGQNVTFRCDPISEHNRLYWYRQTLGQGPEFLTYFQNEAQLEKSRLLSDRFSAERPKGSFSTLEIQRTEQGDSAMYLCASRSSGSSYNEQFFGPGTRLTVL.

V gene TRBV28 combines with J gene TRBJ2-7, with D hard to call. The germline gives CDR1 MDHEN, CDR2 SYDVKM. The V end lost 1 base, the J end lost 5 bases, and 6 bases lay between the germline ends. The CDR3 extends over 12 amino acids. The DNA of the CDR3 is TGTGCCAGCAGTTTATATGGAGACGAGCAGTACTTC. Protein: CASSLYGDEQYF.

The CDR3 reads CASSQAGTGNQPQHF. The CDR3 nucleotides are TGTGCCAGCAGCCAAGCCGGGACAGGCAATCAGCCCCAGCATTTT. This chain uses TRBV4-2 with TRBJ1-5, with 7 positions matching TRBD1. The CDR3 contains 15 residues. The junction had 2 bases not matched to a gene; V was cut back by 1 base and J by 2 bases. The germline CDR1 and CDR2 sequences are LGHNA and YNFKEQ.

This chain connects TRBV5-4 to TRBJ1-3; 8 nucleotides align to TRBD1. The germline V gene has CDR1 SGHNT and CDR2 YYREEE (reference sequence). The CDR3 has 17 residues. V dropped 3 bases and J dropped 0; count of bases not matched to a gene: 8. The CDR3 sequence: CASSSRTGTLSGNTIYF. CDR3 sequence (DNA): TGTGCCAGCAGCTCCAGGACAGGGACCCTCTCTGGAAACACCATATATTTT.

The rearrangement uses TRBV24-1 and TRBJ2-3; TRBD2 matches at 9 bases. With V trimmed by 8 bases and J by 3 bases, 5 bases remained unmatched. This CDR3 contains 14 residues. Germline assignment: CDR1 KGHDR and CDR2 SFDVKD. The CDR3: CATMGGRGTDTQYF. The CDR3 coding sequence is TGTGCCACCATGGGCGGGAGGGGGACAGATACGCAGTATTTT.